Listed below are T cell receptor beta chains from one sample, sequenced in a study of blood T cell repertoires in COVID-19. TCRdb's table, derived via immunoSEQ multiplex PCR, lists solely in-frame clones and lacks some. The sample shows some 40,000 clones, less than 90% of them seen only once. Sequenced material: peripheral blood. These receptors all stem from a man between 65 and 79 years old with acute or convalescent COVID-19. The CDR3 runs from the conserved cysteine through the conserved F or W. D genes are given only for firm matches. A clone size is listed for some rows: how often the clone was seen (once, few, many), or a class if it is expanded.

TGTGCCAGCGACGACAGATACACCGGGGAGCTGTTTTTT	CASDDRYTGELFF	NA	NA	TRBV12-3/TRBV12-4	TRBJ2-2
TGTGCCAGCAGTTTACCCCGGACAGGGGGCAACACCGGGGAGCTGTTTTTT	CASSLPRTGGNTGELFF	TRBD1	NA	TRBV27	TRBJ2-2
TGTGCCAGCAGCCAGGGAACTAGCGGGAGAGCCGACTCCTACAATGAGCAGTTCTTC	CASSQGTSGRADSYNEQFF	TRBD2	NA	TRBV3-1/TRBV3-2	TRBJ2-1
TGTGCCAGTAGTATAGACACATTTAATCAGCCCCAGCATTTT	CASSIDTFNQPQHF	NA	NA	TRBV19	TRBJ1-5
TGTGCCAGCAGCCCCAGACAGGGCTACACTGAAGCTTTCTTT	CASSPRQGYTEAFF	TRBD1	NA	TRBV7-9	TRBJ1-1
TGTGCCACCAGCAGAGATAGGGGCGTGAACACTGAAGCTTTCTTT	CATSRDRGVNTEAFF	NA	few	TRBV15	TRBJ1-1
TGTGCCAGCAGTGAGGGCAGGGGGTTAGTGAACACTGAAGCTTTCTTT	CASSEGRGLVNTEAFF	TRBD1	NA	TRBV25-1	TRBJ1-1
TGTGCCAGCAGCCCGGGACAGGGGAAAGGCACAGATACGCAGTATTTT	CASSPGQGKGTDTQYF	TRBD1	NA	TRBV5-4	TRBJ2-3
TGTGCCAGCAGTTTAAGCGGGAGTTATGATGAGCAGTTCTTC	CASSLSGSYDEQFF	TRBD2	once	TRBV28	TRBJ2-1
TGTGCCAGCAGCGGACAGGGGGAGGGAGATACGCAGTATTTT	CASSGQGEGDTQYF	TRBD1	NA	TRBV5-4	TRBJ2-3
TGTGCCAGCAGCTTATCGGGGAGCGGGAGGTTAAATGAGCAGTTCTTC	CASSLSGSGRLNEQFF	TRBD2	NA	TRBV11-2	TRBJ2-1
TGTGCCATCAGTGAGGCGGGAGGGCCCTCAGATACGCAGTATTTT	CAISEAGGPSDTQYF	TRBD2	NA	TRBV10-3	TRBJ2-3
TGTGCCAGCCTTGAGGGAGGGAGCAATCAGCCCCAGCATTTT	CASLEGGSNQPQHF	NA	NA	TRBV6-5	TRBJ1-5
TGTGCCAGCAAAGCCTATGGCTACACCTTC	CASKAYGYTF	NA	few	TRBV6-5	TRBJ1-2
TGCGCCAGCAGCCAAGTCCCTAGCGGGATGAAGGATGAGCAGTTCTTC	CASSQVPSGMKDEQFF	TRBD2	NA	TRBV4-3	TRBJ2-1
TGTGCCAGTAGTCCGAGAGGGGGACACCCGGATTTC	CASSPRGGHPDF	NA	once	TRBV19	TRBJ2-4
TGTGCCAGCTCACCACCGGACAGGGGTATGTCCTATGAAGCTTTCTTT	CASSPPDRGMSYEAFF	TRBD1	NA	TRBV18	TRBJ1-1
TGTGCCAGCAGTGAGCCGAGGACTGAAGCTTTCTTT	CASSEPRTEAFF	NA	NA	TRBV28	TRBJ1-1
TGTGCCAGCAGCGGCGCGGCAGATACGCAGTATTTT	CASSGAADTQYF	NA	NA	TRBV2	TRBJ2-3
TGCAGTGCAAGTGGGGACAGATGGGATCAGCCCCAGCATTTT	CSASGDRWDQPQHF	TRBD1	NA	TRBV20-1	TRBJ1-5
TGTGCCAGCAGCCCGAACGCGGACACCATATATTTT	CASSPNADTIYF	NA	NA	TRBV6-2/TRBV6-3	TRBJ1-3
TGTGCCAGCAGTGATAGTGGTGGCAATCAGCCCCAGCATTTT	CASSDSGGNQPQHF	NA	NA	TRBV2	TRBJ1-5
TGTGCCAGCAGCTTAGGGCTAGCGGGAGTACCCTACAATGAGCAGTTCTTC	CASSLGLAGVPYNEQFF	TRBD2	NA	TRBV11-3	TRBJ2-1
TGTGCCACCAGTGATCCGACTAGCGGGGACACCGGGGAGCTGTTTTTT	CATSDPTSGDTGELFF	TRBD2	NA	TRBV24-1	TRBJ2-2
TGTGCCATCAGAAGACAGGGTCCGGATGAGCAGTTCTTC	CAIRRQGPDEQFF	TRBD1	NA	TRBV10-3	TRBJ2-1
TGTGCCAGCAGCAAAGGCACAGGACAGGACTCGGAAAACACCATATATTTT	CASSKGTGQDSENTIYF	NA	few	TRBV21-1	TRBJ1-3
TGTGCCAGCAGCCAAGATGGCAGGGGGAGCACAGATACGCAGTATTTT	CASSQDGRGSTDTQYF	TRBD1	once	TRBV4-2	TRBJ2-3
TGTGCCAGCGGCGTGGGGCCCCTCAAGGATACGCAGTATTTT	CASGVGPLKDTQYF	NA	NA	TRBV6-5	TRBJ2-3
TGTGCCAGTAGTATAGATCAAGGACTCTTCTCCTACAATGAGCAGTTCTTC	CASSIDQGLFSYNEQFF	NA	NA	TRBV19	TRBJ2-1
TGTGCCACCAGTGATCCCAGGGTAGCGGGCGACAATGAGCAGTTCTTC	CATSDPRVAGDNEQFF	TRBD2	NA	TRBV24-1	TRBJ2-1
TGTGCCAGCAGGCGGGGACAGGGGAACACTGAAGCTTTCTTT	CASRRGQGNTEAFF	TRBD1	NA	TRBV2	TRBJ1-1
TGTGCCAGCAGGAACACAGGGGGGGCCTACGAGCAGTACTTC	CASRNTGGAYEQYF	NA	NA	TRBV2	TRBJ2-7
TGTGCCAGCAGGGTCGACAGGGGACGGTACGAGCAGTACTTC	CASRVDRGRYEQYF	TRBD1	NA	TRBV6-5	TRBJ2-7
TGTGCCAGCAGCACTTCTCCTAGGACAGTTAACTATGGCTACACCTTC	CASSTSPRTVNYGYTF	NA	NA	TRBV7-9	TRBJ1-2
TGCGCCAGCAGCCCGAGCGGACAGGGGAGTGGCGAGCAGTACTTC	CASSPSGQGSGEQYF	TRBD1	NA	TRBV5-1	TRBJ2-7
TGTGCCAGCAGTTTAGGCCTTGCGGGGGCCCAGCATTTT	CASSLGLAGAQHF	NA	NA	TRBV12-3/TRBV12-4	TRBJ1-5
TGCGCCAGCAGCTTACAGGGGGCAGGCACTGAAGCTTTCTTT	CASSLQGAGTEAFF	TRBD1	NA	TRBV5-1	TRBJ1-1
TGTGCCAGCTCACCAGCGGGGGCTAATGGCTACACCTTC	CASSPAGANGYTF	NA	NA	TRBV18	TRBJ1-2
TGTGCCAGTAGTACTACAGGGGTCTCTTACAATGAGCAGTTCTTC	CASSTTGVSYNEQFF	TRBD1	few	TRBV19	TRBJ2-1
TGTGCCAGCAGCGCACAGGGGGCACTGGCAGATACGCAGTATTTT	CASSAQGALADTQYF	TRBD1	few	TRBV7-2	TRBJ2-3
TGTGCCAGCAGCCACACCTACGAGCAGTACTTC	CASSHTYEQYF	NA	NA	TRBV7-2	TRBJ2-7
TGTGCCAGCAGTTTTTCATTCAGAAATGAAAAACTGTTTTTT	CASSFSFRNEKLFF	NA	once	TRBV27	TRBJ1-4
TGTGCCAGCAGCTTAACAGGGGTCAACGTCCTGACTTTC	CASSLTGVNVLTF	TRBD1	once	TRBV3-1/TRBV3-2	TRBJ2-6
TGCAGCGTTGGGGGCCTTTCCTACGAGCAGTACTTC	CSVGGLSYEQYF	NA	few	TRBV29-1	TRBJ2-7
TGTGCCAGCGCGGGACAGGGGCCAGAAAAACTGTTTTTT	CASAGQGPEKLFF	TRBD1	NA	TRBV2	TRBJ1-4
TGTGCCATCGGCACCGACAGCATTCAGCCCCAGCATTTT	CAIGTDSIQPQHF	NA	NA	TRBV10-3	TRBJ1-5
TGTGCCAGCAGCCTGGGACTCTATAACACCGGGGAGCTGTTTTTT	CASSLGLYNTGELFF	NA	NA	TRBV7-2	TRBJ2-2
TGTGCCAGCAGTTACTCGACGGGGGAATCGGGTCAGCCCCAGCATTTT	CASSYSTGESGQPQHF	NA	NA	TRBV6-6	TRBJ1-5
TGTGCCAGCAGTGAAGCGCTTCGAGGTCAGGGGGTAGGCACTGAAGCTTTCTTT	CASSEALRGQGVGTEAFF	TRBD1	NA	TRBV2	TRBJ1-1
TGTGCCAGCAGCTCGGGACTAGCGGGAATAGAGACCCAGTACTTC	CASSSGLAGIETQYF	TRBD2	NA	TRBV2	TRBJ2-5
TGTGCCAGCAGCTCAAATCAGGGGGCCGATAACGAGCAGTACTTC	CASSSNQGADNEQYF	TRBD1	few	TRBV5-5	TRBJ2-7
TGTGCCAGCAGCCAAGGCCTAGAGAACACCGGGGAGCTGTTTTTT	CASSQGLENTGELFF	NA	NA	TRBV3-1/TRBV3-2	TRBJ2-2
TGCAGTGCCCGGAGTGGGGAGACCCAGTACTTC	CSARSGETQYF	NA	once	TRBV20-1	TRBJ2-5